The 2 T cell receptor beta chains presented below share a single source sample, sequenced in a study of Ad26.COV2.S vaccination and SARS-CoV-2 variants. Treatment: roughly 18 received Ad26.COV2.S at low or high dose, single or two shots; several received placebo; per-sample allocation not given. Day 63 after the first vaccine or placebo injection was the time point for sampling. The repertoire was sequenced with immunoSEQ multiplex PCR; TCRdb's copy has only in-frame clones and lacks some. This sample has 250,000 to 300,000 clones, with more than 70% found just once. Sequences were derived from peripheral blood, sampled in a trial of Ad26.COV2.S vaccine versus placebo. Source of these receptors: a person aged 18-65 years who received the Ad26.COV2.S COVID-19 vaccine or a placebo.

V usage is TRBV6-6 and J usage is TRBJ2-5; 14 bases map to TRBD2. This CDR3 has 17 amino acids. Germline V gene lookup returns CDR1 MNHNY and CDR2 SVGAGI (reference sequence). After removal of 5 bases from V and 5 bases from J, the junction contained 10 bases not matched to a gene. The CDR3 DNA is TGTGCCAGCAGTCCCAGGACTAGCGGGAGGTCCCGGGAGACCCAGTACTTC. It specifies CASSPRTSGRSRETQYF.

This clone has just one count. The V gene is TRBV7-3, the J gene TRBJ2-2; TRBD2 might be the D (6 bases). Trimming left V 5 bases short and J 0 bases short, with 13 bases between. This CDR3 spans 16 amino acids. The V gene's germline CDR1 is SGHTA and CDR2 FQGTGA. CDR3 region: CASSRTGLTNTGELFF. The CDR3 DNA reads TGTGCCAGCAGCCGTACGGGACTTACGAACACCGGGGAGCTGTTTTTT. The full variable domain, completed using reference TRBV7-3 and TRBJ2-2, is GAGVSQTPSNKVTEKGKYVELRCDPISGHTALYWYRQSLGQGPEFLIYFQGTGAADDSGLPNDRFFAVRPEGSVSTLKIQRTERGDSAVYLCASSRTGLTNTGELFFGEGSRLTVL.